This TCR beta chain was captured by sequencing in a study of OX40 agonist ivuxolimab in advanced cancers. Study outcomes and limitations: The antigen specificity of the peripheral T cells (those that were expanded) was not determined.

TCRdb keeps only in-frame clones here, not all; method: immunoSEQ multiplex PCR. The profile shows over 95,000 clones, roughly 95% of them singletons. With respect to this clone: Its antigen is unknown.

The germline V gene encodes CDR1 SEHNR and CDR2 FQNEAQ (reference sequence). V was shortened by 4 bases and J by 3 bases, with 12 bases between the two germline ends. This CDR3 has 14 amino acids. Sequencing was performed on CD4+ or CD8+ T cells sorted from blood, taken in a trial of the OX40 agonist ivuxolimab. The V call is TRBV7-9, the J call TRBJ1-2; D unresolved. This clonotype originated in an adult with an advanced solid tumor such as melanoma, head and neck, liver or kidney cancer. In DNA form, the CDR3 reads TGTGCCAGCAGCTCAAAGGCAAGCTACTATGGCTACACCTTC. Translating gives CASSSKASYYGYTF.